This T cell receptor beta chain was sequenced in a study of blood T cell repertoires in COVID-19. Study details: Sources were T cells, B-cell-depleted T cells, or PBMCs; the material itself was cDNA or gDNA.

V was pared by 1 base and J by 1 base, with 5 bases of the junction left unmatched. This CDR3 has 15 residues. CDR1 and CDR2 from the germline V gene are GTSNPN and SVGIG (reference sequence). Original processing methods: Nucleated cell number was recorded as an estimate derived from reference gene primer amplification. Assay: immunoSEQ multiplex PCR; the TCRdb copy retains only in-frame clones and omits some. V, J and clone size are those of that table, while D and trimming were read from the DNA. The table shows approximately 240,000 clones, with more than 65% occurring only once. The sequenced sample consisted of peripheral blood. The V call is TRBV30, the J call TRBJ1-1; 8 bases match TRBD1. This sequence originates from a woman aged 55-70 years with acute or convalescent COVID-19. For the CDR3, the DNA is TGTGCCTGGAGTGGGGGGACAGGATGGAACACTGAAGCTTTCTTT. Translating it yields CAWSGGTGWNTEAFF.